The 8 T cell receptor beta chains listed next were all sequenced from one sample in a study of blood T cell repertoires in COVID-19. Some clones are missing from TCRdb's copy, which holds only in-frame ones; the method was immunoSEQ multiplex PCR. The table has about 200,000 clones, approximately 80% seen once. Sample: peripheral blood. These receptors were collected from an elderly woman with acute or convalescent COVID-19.

The chain has TRBV9 and TRBJ1-1; D is possibly TRBD1 (5 bases). Trimming cost V 2 bases and J 0 bases, with 11 bases left between them. The CDR3 length is 15 residues. Germline assignment: CDR1 SGDLS and CDR2 YYNGEE. CDR3: CASSVRQTLNTEAFF. In DNA form, the CDR3 reads TGTGCCAGCAGCGTTAGACAGACGCTGAACACTGAAGCTTTCTTT.

This clone was detected once. The rearrangement joins TRBV10-1 to TRBJ2-7; perhaps TRBD2 as D (6 bases). Looked up from germline, CDR1 is WNHNN and CDR2 is SYGVQD (reference sequence). There are 15 residues in the CDR3. Trimming shortened V by 1 base and J by 5 bases, and 15 bases separated the two germline ends. In nucleotides, the CDR3 is TGCGCCAGCAGTGAGTTGGGAGGACCTGGGGACGAGCAGTACTTC. Its protein product is CASSELGGPGDEQYF.

The chain is built from TRBV19 and TRBJ2-3; TRBD2 aligns across 7 bases. V lost 6 bases to trimming and J lost 3 bases; unmatched junction nucleotides: 6. This CDR3 has 14 residues. Germline assignment: CDR1 LNHDA and CDR2 SQIVND (reference sequence). The CDR3 bases are TGTGCCAGTAGATGGGGAGGGTGGACAGATACGCAGTATTTT. It yields the protein CASRWGGWTDTQYF.

The chain employs TRBV11-2 and TRBJ1-1, with 7 bases that match TRBD1. Germline CDR1 SGHAT, CDR2 FQNNGV. The CDR3 extends over 16 amino acids. The J segment lost 2 bases and the V segment lost 2 bases, leaving 8 bases of the junction unmatched. The CDR3 sequence: CASSLRTGGGNTEAFF. The CDR3 DNA reads TGTGCCAGCAGCTTACGGACAGGCGGAGGAAACACTGAAGCTTTCTTT.

In nucleotides, the CDR3 is TGTGCCAGCAGTTACGGCGGAGCTTCACCCCTCCACTTT. Its translation is CASSYGGASPLHF. The chain links TRBV6-5 to TRBJ1-6, with D unresolved. The CDR3 sequence is 13 residues long. Germline CDR1 is MNHEY and CDR2 is SVGAGI. Trimming left V 2 bases short and J 9 bases short, with 8 bases between.

This rearrangement joins TRBV4-2 to TRBJ2-5; D ambiguous. With 0 bases removed from V and 2 bases from J, the gap between germline ends came to 10 bases. CDR1 and CDR2 (germline): LGHNA, YNFKEQ. The CDR3 contains 15 residues. DNA for the CDR3: TGTGCCAGCAGCCAAGAGGTAGTCAGGCAAGAGACCCAGTACTTC. This gives the protein CASSQEVVRQETQYF.

The V gene is TRBV11-1, the J gene TRBJ2-3; TRBD2 aligns across 9 bases. With 4 bases clipped from V and 2 bases from J, the junction kept 4 bases outside the gene matches. This CDR3 has 15 amino acids. Germline loops: CDR1 SGHAT, CDR2 FQDESV (reference sequence). The CDR3 protein is CASSYASGVTDTQYF. The CDR3 DNA reads TGTGCCAGCAGCTACGCTAGCGGGGTCACAGATACGCAGTATTTT.

This clone appeared a few times. V usage is TRBV28 and J usage is TRBJ1-1; possible D gene TRBD1, 6 bases. The V end was cut by 3 bases, the J end by 5 bases, with 13 bases between. Germline CDR1 is MDHEN and CDR2 is SYDVKM. CDR3 length: 14 amino acids. The CDR3 is CASSLTGLRTEAFF. CDR3 nucleotide sequence: TGTGCCAGCAGTTTGACAGGCCTGAGAACTGAAGCTTTCTTT.